The 12 T cell receptor beta chains reported below all come from one sample, sequenced in a study of blood T cell repertoires in COVID-19. The repertoire was sequenced with immunoSEQ multiplex PCR; TCRdb's copy has only in-frame clones and lacks some. The sample records under 45,000 clones, 81% being singletons. The sample taken for sequencing was peripheral blood. These receptors came from a man aged 70 or older with COVID-19, enrolled during active disease.

This clone was counted a few times. The rearrangement uses TRBV7-2 and TRBJ1-1; TRBD1 is a possible D gene (5 bases). CDR1 is SGHTA, CDR2 FQGNSA, per germline. V was cut by 2 bases and J by 0 bases, with 13 bases left in between. CDR3 length: 16 amino acids. CDR3 nucleotide sequence: TGTGCCAGCAGCTTACTAGGGACTCACTTGAACACTGAAGCTTTCTTT. It is translated as CASSLLGTHLNTEAFF.

This clone has just one count. CDR3 protein: CASANYEQYF. The CDR3 DNA follows: TGTGCAAGCGCTAATTACGAGCAGTACTTC. The chain carries TRBV12-2 and TRBJ2-7; TRBD2, the table's D call, was not compared with the DNA. TRBV12-2 is a documented pseudogene. The CDR3 consists of 10 residues.

This clone was counted a single time. The V gene is TRBV7-9, the J gene TRBJ1-6; TRBD1 might be the D (5 bases). This CDR3 region has 14 residues. Trimming took off 2 bases at V and 7 bases at J, with 9 bases between the two ends. CDR1 and CDR2 (germline): SEHNR, FQNEAQ (reference sequence). CDR3 nucleotides: TGTGCCAGCAGCTTATCAGGGAACAATTCACCCCTCCACTTT. The encoded protein is CASSLSGNNSPLHF.

This CDR3 reads CASSYSLSSNQPQHF. In DNA, the CDR3 is TGTGCCAGCAGTTACTCACTGTCTAGCAATCAGCCCCAGCATTTT. V gene TRBV6-5 combines with J gene TRBJ1-5; D ambiguous. This CDR3 is 15 amino acids long. Trimming pared 0 bases from V and 0 bases from J, leaving 6 bases between. Per the germline V gene, CDR1 is MNHEY and CDR2 is SVGAGI.

This chain uses TRBV7-9 with TRBJ2-5; TRBD2 matches 10 bases. Trimming removed 7 bases from V and 2 bases from J; junction bases left unmatched: 7. The CDR3 spans 15 residues. CDR1 and CDR2 from the germline V gene are SEHNR and FQNEAQ (reference sequence). This CDR3 is CASMGTSGNQETQYF. The CDR3 DNA follows: TGTGCCAGCATGGGCACTAGCGGGAATCAAGAGACCCAGTACTTC.

A note on this clone: The DNA is omitted, as the CDR3 cannot be located on it reliably, and the CDR3 follows TCRdb's listing. This chain connects TRBV28 to TRBJ2-7; TRBD2, the D gene given by the table, was not confirmed from the DNA. The CDR3 adds up to 15 amino acids, both ends counted. Germline assignment: CDR1 MDHEN and CDR2 SYDVKM. CDR3 sequence: CASSTSGLAGDEQYF.

The gene calls are TRBV30 and TRBJ1-5; unclear D gene. Germline-derived CDR1 and CDR2 are GTSNPN and SVGIG (reference sequence). V lost 2 bases, J lost 3 bases, and 8 bases lay in between. This CDR3 region has 13 residues. CDR3 region: CAWSIQSNQPQHF. CDR3 in DNA: TGTGCCTGGAGTATACAGTCCAATCAGCCCCAGCATTTT. The full variable domain, completed using reference TRBV30 and TRBJ1-5, is SQTIHQWPATLVQPVGSPLSLECTVEGTSNPNLYWYRQAAGRGLQLLFYSVGIGQISSEVPQNLSASRPQDRQFILSSKKLLLSDSGFYLCAWSIQSNQPQHFGDGTRLSIL.

The rearrangement uses TRBV2 and TRBJ1-5, with TRBD1 as a possible D gene (6 bases). The V gene's germline CDR1 is SNHLY and CDR2 FYNNEI. V shed 6 bases and J shed 4 bases, with 10 bases lying between them. The CDR3 extends over 13 amino acids. In DNA form, the CDR3 reads TGTGCCAGCAGCAGGGGCGAGAATCAGCCCCAGCATTTT. This sequence encodes CASSRGENQPQHF.

J is TRBJ2-1 and V is TRBV6-6; 8 positions match TRBD2. CDR1 and CDR2 from the germline V gene are MNHNY and SVGAGI (reference sequence). With 6 bases clipped from V and 1 base from J, the junction kept 8 bases outside the gene matches. The CDR3 is 16 residues long. The CDR3 nucleotides read TGTGCCAGCAGGGCCACTAGCGGCCGGTCCTACAATGAGCAGTTCTTC. It codes for CASRATSGRSYNEQFF.

The chain combines TRBV18 with TRBJ2-2; 8 positions agree with TRBD1. The CDR3 spans 15 residues. Germline V gives CDR1 KGHSH, CDR2 LQKENI. V lost 4 bases and J lost 1; bases outside the gene matches: 2. CDR3 amino acids: CASSLGQGNTGELFF. The DNA for the CDR3 is TGTGCCAGCTCACTTGGACAGGGGAACACCGGGGAGCTGTTTTTT.

J is TRBJ2-1 and V is TRBV19; 10 bases align to TRBD2. The germline gives CDR1 LNHDA, CDR2 SQIVND (reference sequence). V was pared by 9 bases and J by 7 bases, with 12 bases of the junction left unmatched. This CDR3 has 15 residues. CDR3 sequence reads: CASNRAGGLGNEQFF. CDR3 sequence (DNA): TGTGCCAGCAATAGAGCGGGAGGGCTGGGGAATGAGCAGTTCTTC. Full variable domain (rest looked up from reference TRBV19 and TRBJ2-1): DGGITQSPKYLFRKEGQNVTLSCEQNLNHDAMYWYRQDPGQGLRLIYYSQIVNDFQKGDIAEGYSVSREKKESFPLTVTSAQKNPTAFYLCASNRAGGLGNEQFFGPGTRLTVL.

V gene TRBV27 combines with J gene TRBJ2-7; TRBD2 agrees at 14 bases. From germline, CDR1 is MNHEY and CDR2 SMNVEV (reference sequence). V trimming: 3 bases; J trimming: 5 bases; junction bases outside the gene matches: 3. The CDR3 spans 15 residues. The CDR3 spells CASSFRTSGRHEQYF. For the CDR3, the DNA is TGTGCCAGCAGTTTCCGGACTAGCGGGAGGCACGAGCAGTACTTC.